This T cell receptor beta chain is drawn from a study of vaccination and CD4 T cells after COVID-19 (dated by TCRdb to the early 2020s). With respect to the entire study: The convalescent cohort included six males and four females, with two Hispanic individuals, seven Caucasians, two Asians and one multiracial person. The spike-specific CD4+ TCR repertoire was compared before and after mRNA vaccination in ten to eleven COVID-19 convalescent patients and several infection-naive healthy vaccine recipients. Post-vaccine blood samples were obtained a median of roughly 75 days after the second vaccine dose, with a range of about 14 to 250 days. Control cultures used a CEFX viral epitope pool as positive control, an HIV-1 Nef peptide pool as negative control, or no peptide. Each participant got two doses of either the Pfizer-BioNTech BNT162b2 vaccine (n=8) or the Moderna mRNA-1273 vaccine (n=2). For stimulating the cultures, overlapping spike peptide pools were used, derived from SARS-CoV-2 as well as from the common cold coronaviruses HCoV-NL63, HCoV-OC43 and HCoV-229E. Post-COVID blood samples were collected from convalescent patients a median of around 100 days after diagnosis, with a range of about 30 to 170 days. Results the study describes overall, beyond this receptor: Nearly all vaccine-specific clones in convalescent patients (304 of 307) were mono-reactive for SARS-CoV-2 spike rather than cross-reactive with common cold coronaviruses. In convalescent patients, a median around 86% of post-vaccine SARS-CoV-2-reactive clones were detected only after vaccination, and vaccine-specific priming was suggested by this finding. The median number of SARS-CoV-2-reactive clonotypes rose from 20 to 25 after infection to roughly 38 after vaccination, but the change was not significant. The study included relatively few convalescent patients and did not analyze early timepoints after natural infection.

Read against the paper, the sample's treatment or condition label means: roughly ten-day PBMC culture with coronavirus spike peptide pools or control peptides (ViraFEST assay). The ViraFEST assay was used in the study, in which antigen-specific T cells were expanded with peptide pools and expanded clonotypes were subsequently identified by TCR sequencing. Healthy vaccine recipients had no prior SARS-CoV-2 infection, confirmed by negative nucleocapsid antibody tests before and after vaccination. Each well held two million PBMCs cultured with around 10 ug/ml peptide pools in IMDM containing around 5.5% human AB serum and 10 IU/ml IL-2. Half of the culture medium was replaced with fresh IL-2-containing medium on days 3 and 7. After around 11 days of culture, CD4+ T cells were isolated by negative selection using the EasySep CD4+ T cell isolation kit. Ficoll-Paque Plus gradient centrifugation was used to isolate PBMCs from whole blood, and the isolated PBMCs were then either used fresh or cryopreserved at -140C. In general, triplicate wells were set up for every culture condition.

The library was prepared using PCR. At the Johns Hopkins FTIC core, DNA from the cultured CD4+ T cells underwent TCR sequencing with the Oncomine TCR Beta short-read assay. The QIAamp micro DNA kit was used to extract genomic DNA from the cultured CD4+ T cells. Oncomine TCR Beta libraries made from cultured CD4+ T cells were pooled using unique dual indexes and sequenced on an Illumina iSeq 100. As for how the authors treated the data: Non-productive sequences were removed, and CDR3s that did not start with C, did not end with F or W, or were shorter than 7 amino acids were discarded. Antigen-specific clonotypes were identified using the MANAFEST web application through comparison of peptide-stimulated wells with reference and other culture wells. Positive clones required FDR below 0.05, an odds ratio above 5, and productive frequency above 0.1% in at least two of three replicate wells. Clonotypes that were significantly expanded in both SARS-CoV-2 spike wells and at least one common cold coronavirus spike condition were defined as cross-reactive. Levenshtein distances (stringdist) and unrooted phylogenetic trees (ape) in R version 3.6.1 were used to assess CDR3 homology. Using fastp trimming at Q25 and MiXCR clonotype assembly, TCRdb reanalyzed the public sequencing data and kept in-frame beta chains. Rows merge per CDR3 protein into single entries with the most common DNA and genes. These V and J calls derive from TCRdb rather than the authors' analysis. The sample contains approximately 20,000 distinct CDR3 sequences, about three quarters of them found a single time. The ten largest make up 15% to 20% of the sample.

With regard to this clonotype: The antigen it recognizes is unknown. No base quality information exists; no much larger clone differs at one position.

This receptor was taken from a human donor who received a COVID-19 vaccine. This specimen was CD4+ T cells from blood, cultured in vitro, taken after SARS-CoV-2 vaccination.

The nucleotide sequence is given as TGTGCCAGATTTGTCCGGGACGGCCCCTACGAGCAGTACTTC. Translation gives CARFVRDGPYEQYF. The chain links TRBV6-4 with TRBJ2-7, with the D segment possibly TRBD1 or TRBD2, each aligning over 5 bases. The V end loses 9 bases and the J end loses 2 bases, and a stretch of 17 bases separates them. The germline V gene encodes CDR1 MRHNA and CDR2 SNTAGT. The CDR3, cysteine through phenylalanine, is 14 amino acids long. Only the CDR3 DNA is retained, 42 bases long and in frame from the first base.